The T cell receptor (beta chain) under discussion was sequenced for a study of neoadjuvant anti-PD-1 for oral cavity cancer. General study results and limits: After neoadjuvant nivolumab, PBMC T cell clonality was significantly higher in non-responders than responders. Only three patients per response group were TCR-analyzed; validation needed.

Germline CDR1 is SGHTA and CDR2 is FQGNSA. V was cut by 1 base and J by 5 bases, with 26 bases left in between. This CDR3 is 19 amino acids long. On this clone: Antigen unknown.

Patients were newly diagnosed with stage II-IVA oral cavity squamous cell carcinoma without prior systemic or radiation treatment. Most PBMC samples had approximately 470 ng input DNA in six replicates. The table came from immunoSEQ multiplex PCR; TCRdb's copy has only in-frame clones and leaves some out. The sample holds over 5,500 clones; around 76% are singletons and the top ten take roughly 3.5%. The sequence was collected from a person between 40 and 85 years old with oral cavity squamous cell carcinoma. This specimen was PBMCs, taken before nivolumab (anti-PD-1) treatment. The V and J genes are TRBV7-2 and TRBJ1-2; weak D call: TRBD1 (5 bases). CDR3 sequence: CASSLGVFKGRAVRYGYTF. The CDR3 bases are TGTGCCAGCAGCTTAGGGGTGTTTAAGGGCAGGGCCGTTCGGTATGGCTACACCTTC.